Presented here are 16 T cell receptor beta chains from one specimen sequenced in a study of shared clonotypes between healthy human individuals. Terminally differentiated effector memory CD45RA+ cells were excluded by CCR7 positive selection of CD45RO-negative cells. Some clones are missing from TCRdb's copy, which holds only in-frame ones; the method was immunoSEQ multiplex PCR. The repertoire holds under 1 million clones, 80% to 95% seen once, with around 24% in the top ten. The sample consisted of naive CD8+ T cells sorted from blood. Receptors were obtained from a young man in good health.

The table lists this clone with a few counts. Other DNA sequences in this specimen translate into the identical CDR3. The chain carries TRBV9 and TRBJ2-7; D is unresolved. Trimming cost V 0 bases and J 1 base, with 8 bases left between them. Germline V gene lookup returns CDR1 SGDLS and CDR2 YYNGEE. The CDR3 loop spans 14 amino acids. CDR3 sequence (DNA): TGTGCCAGCAGCGTAGGTGATAGTTCCTACGAGCAGTACTTC. Amino acid sequence: CASSVGDSSYEQYF.

The rearrangement joins TRBV11-2 to TRBJ2-1, with 7 bases identical to TRBD2. Germline V gene sequence: CDR1 SGHAT, CDR2 FQNNGV. Germline trimming cut 1 base from V and 4 bases from J; bases unmatched to any gene: 7. CDR3 length equals 16 residues. The CDR3 DNA is TGTGCCAGCAGCTTAGGTCCTAGCGGTACATACAATGAGCAGTTCTTC. Encoded protein: CASSLGPSGTYNEQFF.

CDR3 residues: CASSWGVVSPVTMNTEAFF. DNA for the CDR3: TGTGCCAGCAGTTGGGGGGTTGTGTCTCCCGTCACGATGAACACTGAAGCTTTCTTT. The V and J genes are TRBV28 and TRBJ1-1; possible D gene TRBD1, 5 bases. The germline V gene has CDR1 MDHEN and CDR2 SYDVKM. V dropped 4 bases and J dropped 0 bases, with 24 bases sitting between them. The CDR3 sequence is 19 residues long.

The chain uses TRBV29-1 and TRBJ2-2; D call uncertain. V gave up 3 bases and J gave up 8 bases, with 13 bases separating them. This CDR3 region has 13 residues. Germline V lookup: CDR1 SQVTM, CDR2 ANQGSEA. The CDR3 loop is CSVEGPEGGELFF. In DNA form, the CDR3 reads TGCAGCGTTGAGGGCCCCGAAGGGGGGGAGCTGTTTTTT.

This chain connects TRBV5-1 to TRBJ2-7; D might be TRBD2 (6 bases). V gave up 0 bases and J gave up 2 bases, with 12 bases separating them. The CDR3 extends over 15 amino acids. Per the germline V gene, CDR1 is SGHRS and CDR2 is YFSETQ. CDR3: CASSLARRGTYEQYF. CDR3 nucleotide sequence: TGCGCCAGCAGCTTGGCCCGGAGGGGAACCTACGAGCAGTACTTC.

Notes on this clone: One end of the junction varies from germline; a read error may be responsible. This rearrangement joins TRBV7-7 to TRBJ2-7, with D hard to call. This CDR3 has 15 residues. CDR1 and CDR2 from the germline V gene are SSHAT and FNYEAQ (reference sequence). The CDR3 DNA reads TGTGCTAGCAGCTTCGGCCCGACGGCTTCCTACGAGCAGTACTTC. It is translated as CASSFGPTASYEQYF.

V is TRBV6-1 and J is TRBJ2-3; D may correspond to TRBD1 or TRBD2 (6 bases each). Germline V lookup: CDR1 MNHNS, CDR2 SASEGT. The CDR3 is 17 residues long. Trimming shortened V by 0 bases and J by 2 bases, and 15 bases separated the two germline ends. Here the CDR3 DNA reads TGTGCCAGCAGTGAAGCGGGAGGATCAGGGGCCACAGATACGCAGTATTTT. Its translation is CASSEAGGSGATDTQYF.

In this sample, this clone turned up once. The chain recombines TRBV27 with TRBJ2-3; possible D gene TRBD2, 5 bases. This CDR3 has 15 amino acids. V was cut by 3 bases and J by 5 bases, with 15 bases left in between. Germline CDR1 is MNHEY and CDR2 is SMNVEV (reference sequence). This CDR3 is CASSFGVGFLDTQYF. CDR3 nucleotides: TGTGCCAGCAGTTTCGGGGTAGGGTTCCTAGATACGCAGTATTTT.

This chain connects TRBV27 to TRBJ2-1; D possibly corresponds to TRBD1 (5 bases). Germline values: CDR1 MNHEY, CDR2 SMNVEV (reference sequence). Trimming cost V 8 bases and J 6 bases, with 17 bases left between them. This CDR3 is 14 amino acids long. CDR3 amino acids: CASGAIGQSNEQFF. The CDR3 nucleotides are TGTGCCAGCGGGGCGATTGGGCAGTCCAATGAGCAGTTCTTC.

The chain is built from TRBV4-3 and TRBJ1-1, with 8 bases fitting TRBD1. Germline V lookup: CDR1 LGHNA, CDR2 YSLEER. V trimming: 0 bases; J trimming: 7 bases; junction bases outside the gene matches: 7. This CDR3 contains 15 residues. This CDR3 is CASSQDALGQVEAFF. As DNA, the CDR3 is TGCGCCAGCAGCCAAGATGCTCTGGGACAGGTTGAAGCTTTCTTT.

V gene TRBV4-3 combines with J gene TRBJ1-5; D perhaps matches TRBD1 (5 bases). V lost 5 bases, J lost 2 bases, and 16 bases lay in between. The CDR3 loop spans 16 amino acids. CDR1 is LGHNA, CDR2 YSLEER, per germline. In DNA form, the CDR3 reads TGCGCCAGCAGCGAAAGTCGAGACAGTCGCAATCAGCCCCAGCATTTT. This translates into CASSESRDSRNQPQHF.

The gene calls are TRBV30 and TRBJ2-7; D not certain. There are 13 residues in the CDR3. V shed 0 bases and J shed 0 bases, with 6 bases lying between them. CDR1 is GTSNPN and CDR2 is SVGIG in the germline V gene (reference sequence). The DNA of the CDR3 is TGTGCCTGGAGTGTAGCCAGCTCCTACGAGCAGTACTTC. Translating gives CAWSVASSYEQYF.

The chain employs TRBV7-3 and TRBJ2-1; possibly TRBD1 for D (5 bases). Germline-derived CDR1 and CDR2 are SGHTA and FQGTGA. V lost 1 base and J lost 6, with 7 bases in between. The length of the CDR3 is 13 residues. This CDR3 is CASSLSDSNEQFF. CDR3 in DNA: TGTGCCAGCAGCTTAAGTGACAGCAATGAGCAGTTCTTC. The full variable domain, its missing parts supplied by reference TRBV7-3 and TRBJ2-1, is GAGVSQTPSNKVTEKGKYVELRCDPISGHTALYWYRQSLGQGPEFLIYFQGTGAADDSGLPNDRFFAVRPEGSVSTLKIQRTERGDSAVYLCASSLSDSNEQFFGPGTRLTVL.

The rearrangement links TRBV30 to TRBJ1-5; D unresolved. The CDR3 has 12 residues. CDR1 is GTSNPN and CDR2 is SVGIG in the germline V gene (reference sequence). The ends were cut back, 4 bases at V and 5 bases at J, with 9 bases in the middle. Here the CDR3 reads CAWNIQDQPQHF. The CDR3 DNA reads TGTGCCTGGAATATTCAAGATCAGCCCCAGCATTTT.

The V call is TRBV11-2, the J call TRBJ2-7; D could derive from TRBD1 or TRBD2 (5 bases each). The CDR3 has 14 residues. In germline, CDR1 is SGHAT, CDR2 FQNNGV. The germline V and J ends were trimmed by 6 bases and 4 bases, with 16 bases remaining between them. The CDR3 DNA follows: TGTGCCAGCAGTTCTTTCTGGGACGAATACGAGCAGTACTTC. Protein product: CASSSFWDEYEQYF.

The chain recombines TRBV7-9 with TRBJ2-4, with 10 positions matching TRBD1. CDR3 length equals 16 residues. Germline CDR1 is SEHNR and CDR2 is FQNEAQ (reference sequence). V shed 4 bases, J shed 4 bases, and the junction held 7 bases outside the gene matches. CDR3 in amino acids: CASSSQDRGGKNIQYF. DNA for the CDR3: TGTGCCAGCAGCTCACAGGACAGGGGGGGAAAAAACATTCAGTACTTC.